This T cell receptor (beta chain) was documented in a study of shared clonotypes between healthy human individuals. Study context: Per-donor plates numbered three CD4 naive, three CD4 memory, two CD8 naive and one CD8 memory.

Execution of the assay was at deep level. Clones were sequenced by immunoSEQ multiplex PCR, and TCRdb holds only the in-frame ones, with some missing. The data contain approximately 2,000,000 clones, just under 95% of them singletons. CDR1 is WSHSY and CDR2 is SAAADI in the germline V gene. The CDR3 runs 15 residues. Trimming cost V 6 bases and J 5 bases; bases outside gene matches: 10. Study-level findings and limits: Sharing of clonotypes among donors was expected to vary with sequencing depth.

The naive CD8 population came from CD45RO-negative cells selected for CCR7, without terminally differentiated effector memory CD45RA+ cells. Worth noting for this clone: The antigen is unknown.

The V gene is TRBV10-2, the J gene TRBJ2-3, with 8 bases matching TRBD1. The sample consisted of naive CD8+ T cells from PBMCs. This TCR derives from a man younger than 35 in good health. Some clones in this sample may be carry-over from other donors' samples. This CDR3 is CASRPLRGRGDTQYF. CDR3 in DNA: TGCGCCAGCAGGCCGCTCAGGGGGCGCGGAGATACGCAGTATTTT.